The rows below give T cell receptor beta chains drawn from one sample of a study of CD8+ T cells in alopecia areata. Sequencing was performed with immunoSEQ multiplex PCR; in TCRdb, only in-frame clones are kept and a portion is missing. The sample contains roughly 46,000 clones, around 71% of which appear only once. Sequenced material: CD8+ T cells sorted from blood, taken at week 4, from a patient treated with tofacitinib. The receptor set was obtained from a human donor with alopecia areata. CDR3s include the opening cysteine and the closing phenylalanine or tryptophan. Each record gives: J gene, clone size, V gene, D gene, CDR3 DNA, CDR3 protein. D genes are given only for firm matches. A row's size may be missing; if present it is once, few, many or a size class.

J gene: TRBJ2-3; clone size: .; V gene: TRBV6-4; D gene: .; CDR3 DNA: TGTGCCAGCAGTGACTCGATTGGGGACACAGATACGCAGTATTTT; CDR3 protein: CASSDSIGDTDTQYF
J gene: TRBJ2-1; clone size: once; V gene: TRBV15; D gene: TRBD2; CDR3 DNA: TGTGCCACCACCTCTAGCGGGGGGGCCTGGAATGAGCAGTTCTTC; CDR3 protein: CATTSSGGAWNEQFF
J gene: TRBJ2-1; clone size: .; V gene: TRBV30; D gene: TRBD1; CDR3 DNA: TGTGCCTGTGACAGGGGCTATGAGCAGTTCTTC; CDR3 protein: CACDRGYEQFF
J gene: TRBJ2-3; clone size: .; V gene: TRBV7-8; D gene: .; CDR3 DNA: TGTGCCAGCAGCCTCCGTCCCACCGGCACAGATACGCAGTATTTT; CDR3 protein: CASSLRPTGTDTQYF
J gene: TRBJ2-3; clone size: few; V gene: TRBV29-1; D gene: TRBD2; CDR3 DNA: TGCAGCGTTGACCTAGCGGGGACAACCACAGATACGCAGTATTTT; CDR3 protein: CSVDLAGTTTDTQYF
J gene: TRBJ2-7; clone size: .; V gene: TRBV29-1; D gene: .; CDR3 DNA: TGCAGCGCTCAGGCGGCAAAGTCCTACGAGCAGTACTTC; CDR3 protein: CSAQAAKSYEQYF
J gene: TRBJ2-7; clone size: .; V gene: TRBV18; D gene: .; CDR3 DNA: TGTGCCAGCTCACCACCCGACAGCTCCCCGAACGAGCAGTACTTC; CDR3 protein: CASSPPDSSPNEQYF
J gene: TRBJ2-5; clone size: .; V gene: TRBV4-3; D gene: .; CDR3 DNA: TGCGCCAGCAGCCAGAGTCCCCGAGTTCGGGACACCCAAGAGACCCAGTACTTC; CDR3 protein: CASSQSPRVRDTQETQYF
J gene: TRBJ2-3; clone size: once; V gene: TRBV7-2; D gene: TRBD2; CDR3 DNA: TGTGCCAGCAGTCCGACTAGCGGCACAGATACGCAGTATTTT; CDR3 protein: CASSPTSGTDTQYF
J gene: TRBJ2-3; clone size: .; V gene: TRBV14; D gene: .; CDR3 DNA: TGTGCCAGCAGCCAAGTTGGGGGATCCTTCACAGATACGCAGTATTTT; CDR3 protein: CASSQVGGSFTDTQYF
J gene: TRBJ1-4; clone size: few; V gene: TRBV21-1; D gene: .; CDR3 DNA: TGTGCCAGCAGCAAGCTGCGGAGGGGGCAGAATGCAACTAATGAAAAACTGTTTTTT; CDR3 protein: CASSKLRRGQNATNEKLFF
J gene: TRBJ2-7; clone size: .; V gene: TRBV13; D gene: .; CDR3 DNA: TGTGCCAGCAGCTTATCCCCAGGGTACCTGAGCTCCTACGAGCAGTACTTC; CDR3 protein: CASSLSPGYLSSYEQYF
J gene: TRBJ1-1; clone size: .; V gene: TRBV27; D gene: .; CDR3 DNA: TGTGCCAGCAGTTTAGGGGGTAGGGCTGAAGCTTTCTTT; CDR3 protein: CASSLGGRAEAFF
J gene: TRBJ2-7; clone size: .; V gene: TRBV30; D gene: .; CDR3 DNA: TGTGCCTGGGGTTCCGGCGGAGAGCAGTACTTC; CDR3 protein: CAWGSGGEQYF
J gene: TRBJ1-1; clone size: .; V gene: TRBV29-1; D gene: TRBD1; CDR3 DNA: TGCAGCGTTTGCGGGGTGGCGGACAGGGGGAACACTGAAGCTTTCTTT; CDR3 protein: CSVCGVADRGNTEAFF
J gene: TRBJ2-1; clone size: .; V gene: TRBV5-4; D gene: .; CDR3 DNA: TGTGCCAGCAGCCCAAACCTATACAATGAGCAGTTCTTC; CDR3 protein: CASSPNLYNEQFF
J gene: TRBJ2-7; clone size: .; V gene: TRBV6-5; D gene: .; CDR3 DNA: TGTGCCAGCAGTTACGGCAGAAGCTCCTACGAGCAGTACTTC; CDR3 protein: CASSYGRSSYEQYF